The 32 T cell receptor beta chains reported below all come from one sample, sequenced in a study of blood T cell repertoires in COVID-19 (dated by TCRdb to 2020 to 2022). Library preparation used the immunoSEQ multiplex PCR assay. Sourced from immuneACCESS, this table was stored by TCRdb with only in-frame sequences that have V and J called. A share of the clones is absent; for the studies checked, an unresolved V gene accounts for under half, and the remainder has no known explanation. The sample has approximately 150,000 clones on record, 80% of them singletons. Clones ranked in the top ten supply 3.5% of the sample. Sequencing was done on a sample of peripheral blood. Receptor source: a man aged 65-85 years who had recovered from COVID-19.

The V call is TRBV11-2, the J call TRBJ2-7; D remains ambiguous. Deletions cut 1 base from V and 0 bases from J, with 7 bases between. CDR3 size: 14 residues. Germline-derived CDR1 and CDR2 are SGHAT and FQNNGV. In DNA, the CDR3 is TGTGCCAGCAGCTTAGCATTTAGCTCCTACGAGCAGTACTTC. Translating it yields CASSLAFSSYEQYF.

In the case of this clone: Other DNA sequences in this specimen translate into the identical CDR3. This chain links TRBV2 with TRBJ2-6; D is perhaps TRBD1 (5 bases). Germline loops: CDR1 SNHLY, CDR2 FYNNEI. The CDR3 spans 13 residues. Trimming left V 7 bases short and J 1 base short, with 5 bases between. The DNA of the CDR3 is TGTGCCAGCACAGGGTCTGGGGCCAACGTCCTGACTTTC. This sequence encodes CASTGSGANVLTF.

In its sample, this clone is medium-sized. The CDR3 sequence is CASSLGQANAEQYF. In DNA form, the CDR3 reads TGTGCCAGCAGCTTAGGACAGGCTAACGCCGAGCAGTACTTC. The chain employs TRBV7-2 and TRBJ2-7; tentative D call: TRBD1 (6 bases). The germline gives CDR1 SGHTA, CDR2 FQGNSA. This CDR3 is built from 14 residues. V was clipped by 1 base and J by 6 bases, with 13 bases between them.

The V gene is TRBV14, the J gene TRBJ1-4; no reliable D call. Germline loops: CDR1 SGHDN, CDR2 FVKESK. CDR3 length: 13 residues. The V end lost 4 bases, the J end lost 8 bases, and 11 bases lay between the germline ends. The CDR3 bases are TGTGCCAGCAGCCCGGACTCCCAGGAAAAACTGTTTTTT. Amino acid sequence: CASSPDSQEKLFF.

This chain connects TRBV28 to TRBJ1-1, with 9 bases that match TRBD1. Germline CDR1 and CDR2: MDHEN and SYDVKM. The V segment lost 2 bases and the J segment 5 bases; nucleotides outside the gene matches: 6. The CDR3 length is 15 residues. Here the CDR3 reads CASSLLPGTGTEAFF. The CDR3 DNA follows: TGTGCCAGCAGTTTACTCCCGGGGACAGGGACTGAAGCTTTCTTT.

The V call is TRBV5-1, the J call TRBJ2-5; the D gene is possibly TRBD1 (7 bases). V was clipped by 4 bases and J by 3 bases, with 13 bases between them. CDR3 length: 14 residues. Germline values: CDR1 SGHRS, CDR2 YFSETQ. CDR3 bases: TGCGCCAGCAGCGGGCAGGGGGAGGAAGAGACCCAGTACTTC. Protein product: CASSGQGEEETQYF.

The chain uses TRBV19 and TRBJ1-1; D unresolved. Germline CDR1 LNHDA, CDR2 SQIVND (reference sequence). V was trimmed by 4 bases and J by 6 bases, leaving 15 bases between them. The CDR3 is made up of 14 amino acids. The CDR3 sequence is CASSTQDWIAEAFF. The CDR3 DNA is TGTGCCAGTAGTACCCAGGATTGGATAGCTGAAGCTTTCTTT.

The chain has TRBV9 and TRBJ2-2; 7 nucleotides match TRBD2. After removal of 2 bases from V and 7 bases from J, the junction contained 11 bases not matched to a gene. CDR1 is SGDLS, CDR2 YYNGEE, per germline. There are 16 residues in the CDR3. The CDR3 reads CASSVGSAGAGGELFF. The CDR3 DNA is TGTGCCAGCAGCGTGGGGTCGGCGGGAGCTGGCGGGGAGCTGTTTTTT.

The count of this clone is one. The chain employs TRBV24-1 and TRBJ2-4, with a tentative D call TRBD2 (5 bases). Germline CDR1 is KGHDR and CDR2 is SFDVKD. The CDR3 spans 17 residues. Deletions cut 5 bases from V and 0 bases from J, with 16 bases between. The CDR3 region has the DNA TGTGCCACCAGTGGTAAAACGGACTCCCCAGCCAAAAACATTCAGTACTTC. It yields the protein CATSGKTDSPAKNIQYF.

This clone was detected a few times. The genes are TRBV27 and TRBJ1-3; 8 bases map to TRBD1. Germline CDR1 MNHEY, CDR2 SMNVEV (reference sequence). V lost 5 bases, J lost 4 bases, and 4 bases stayed unmatched. The CDR3 is 14 amino acids. Here the CDR3 reads CASSPWTGGNTIYF. CDR3 DNA sequence: TGTGCCAGCAGTCCGTGGACAGGGGGAAACACCATATATTTT.

The CDR3 DNA follows: TGTGCCAGTCAAGAGTCAGCGGGAACCAATGAGCAGTTCTTC. It specifies CASQESAGTNEQFF. The chain has TRBV19 and TRBJ2-1; 7 bases agree with TRBD2. CDR1 is LNHDA and CDR2 is SQIVND in the germline V gene (reference sequence). The CDR3 covers 14 residues. Losses at the gene ends were 8 bases for V and 6 bases for J; bases not matched to a gene: 10.

This rearrangement joins TRBV6-2 or TRBV6-3 to TRBJ1-1; 7 bases map to TRBD1. The junction had 6 bases not matched to a gene; V was cut back by 4 bases and J by 4 bases. CDR3 length equals 14 residues. Looked up from germline, CDR1 is MNHEY and CDR2 is SVGEGT. For the CDR3, the DNA is TGTGCCAGCAGTTTCCAGACAGGGAGCACTGAAGCTTTCTTT. Protein: CASSFQTGSTEAFF.

This clone occurred once. The chain has TRBV29-1 and TRBJ2-5; the match to TRBD1 covers 10 bases. The CDR3 runs to 19 residues. Losses at the gene ends were 6 bases for V and 0 bases for J; bases not matched to a gene: 19. CDR1 SQVTM and CDR2 ANQGSEA come from the germline V gene. CDR3 in amino acids: CSVDPLGQGGVLYQETQYF. The CDR3 coding sequence is TGCAGCGTCGACCCTCTCGGACAGGGGGGTGTATTATACCAAGAGACCCAGTACTTC.

The chain is built from TRBV7-9 and TRBJ2-7; 12 positions agree with TRBD2. The CDR3 spans 15 residues. Germline CDR1 SEHNR, CDR2 FQNEAQ (reference sequence). The V segment lost 3 bases and the J segment 4 bases; nucleotides outside the gene matches: 4. The DNA of the CDR3 is TGTGCCAGCAGCTTCGAAACTAGCGGGAGGTACGAGCAGTACTTC. Its protein is CASSFETSGRYEQYF.

This CDR3 is CASSLDENIQYF. DNA for the CDR3: TGTGCCAGCAGCTTAGATGAGAACATTCAGTACTTC. The chain has TRBV7-2 and TRBJ2-4, with D hard to call. The CDR3 consists of 12 residues. V was clipped by 1 base and J by 7 bases, with 5 bases between them. The germline CDR1 and CDR2 sequences are SGHTA and FQGNSA.

The chain carries TRBV7-2 and TRBJ2-5; D ambiguous. The CDR3 contains 13 residues. Trimming cost V 0 bases and J 10 bases, with 12 bases left between them. The germline V gene has CDR1 SGHTA and CDR2 FQGNSA. The CDR3: CASSLAEYSHQYF. CDR3 sequence (DNA): TGTGCCAGCAGCTTAGCGGAGTATTCTCACCAGTACTTC.

CDR3 in amino acids: CASSSAETSNEKLFF. The CDR3 DNA reads TGTGCCAGCAGCTCAGCGGAAACTTCTAATGAAAAACTGTTTTTT. The chain joins TRBV13 to TRBJ1-4; D is ambiguous. Germline loops: CDR1 PRHDT, CDR2 FYEKMQ (reference sequence). The CDR3 is 15 amino acids. The V end lost 4 bases, the J end lost 3 bases, and 12 bases lay between the germline ends.

J is TRBJ2-2 and V is TRBV6-5; 8 nucleotides agree with TRBD2. The V gene's germline CDR1 is MNHEY and CDR2 SVGAGI. The CDR3 totals 15 residues. V trimming: 7 bases; J trimming: 6 bases; junction bases outside the gene matches: 10. CDR3 region: CASNPEGTRSGELFF. The CDR3 DNA reads TGTGCCAGCAACCCCGAGGGGACTAGATCCGGGGAGCTGTTTTTT.

The chain combines TRBV5-1 with TRBJ2-3; a weak D match, TRBD2 (5 bases). Per the germline V gene, CDR1 is SGHRS and CDR2 is YFSETQ. The CDR3 loop spans 14 amino acids. V was clipped by 2 bases and J by 3 bases, with 10 bases between them. The CDR3 DNA follows: TGCGCCAGCAGCTTAGAGGGTAGGACAGATACGCAGTATTTT. Translating it yields CASSLEGRTDTQYF.

The rearrangement uses TRBV19 and TRBJ2-1; no clear D. CDR1 and CDR2 from the germline V gene are LNHDA and SQIVND (reference sequence). The CDR3 totals 16 residues. Trimming shortened V by 1 base and J by 9 bases, and 19 bases separated the two germline ends. The CDR3 sequence: CASSIVPVPISGEQFF. The CDR3 bases are TGTGCCAGTAGTATAGTTCCAGTTCCGATATCAGGTGAGCAGTTCTTC.

The chain combines TRBV9 with TRBJ2-2; D ambiguous. CDR3 length: 14 amino acids. Germline-derived CDR1 and CDR2 are SGDLS and YYNGEE. V lost 6 bases and J 0 bases, leaving 9 bases between the germline ends. The CDR3 is CASKESPNTGELFF. CDR3 nucleotides: TGTGCCAGCAAGGAGAGCCCGAACACCGGGGAGCTGTTTTTT.

The chain recombines TRBV27 with TRBJ2-7; D gene uncertain. Between the trimmed V and J ends, which lost 7 bases and 2 bases, there was a span of 15 bases. CDR3 size: 14 residues. Germline CDR1 reads MNHEY; CDR2 reads SMNVEV (reference sequence). This chain's CDR3 is CASISTHRAYEQYF. Written as DNA, the CDR3 is TGTGCCAGCATTTCGACACACCGCGCCTACGAGCAGTACTTC.

V usage is TRBV6-6 and J usage is TRBJ2-5, with TRBD1 matching over 9 bases. From germline, CDR1 is MNHNY and CDR2 SVGAGI (reference sequence). The CDR3 runs to 15 residues. Losses at the gene ends were 4 bases for V and 1 base for J; bases not matched to a gene: 4. CDR3 nucleotide sequence: TGTGCCAGCAGTTCCCCACAGGGGGCCCAAGAGACCCAGTACTTC. Its protein is CASSSPQGAQETQYF.

The CDR3 DNA sequence: TGTGCCTGGAGCGGTAGCGGGAGATTTAGCTACACCGGGGAGCTGTTTTTT. Protein: CAWSGSGRFSYTGELFF. The genes are TRBV30 and TRBJ2-2, with 9 bases that match TRBD2. Germline-derived CDR1 and CDR2 are GTSNPN and SVGIG (reference sequence). The V gene end was trimmed by 3 bases and the J gene end by 3 bases; junction bases not matched to a gene: 11. The CDR3 spans 17 residues.

This chain links TRBV5-1 with TRBJ1-1; the D gene is possibly TRBD1 (6 bases). The CDR3 runs 16 residues. CDR1 and CDR2 from the germline V gene are SGHRS and YFSETQ. V was clipped by 6 bases and J by 2 bases, with 20 bases between them. The CDR3: CASTRGTKRFNTEAFF. The DNA of the CDR3 is TGCGCCAGCACAAGGGGGACAAAGAGGTTCAACACTGAAGCTTTCTTT. Looking up the rest from reference TRBV5-1 and TRBJ1-1 gives the full variable domain: KAGVTQTPRYLIKTRGQQVTLSCSPISGHRSVSWYQQTPGQGLQFLFEYFSETQRNKGNFPGRFSGRQFSNSRSEMNVSTLELGDSALYLCASTRGTKRFNTEAFFGQGTRLTVV.

V is TRBV7-9 and J is TRBJ1-2; D may be TRBD1 (5 bases). The V and J ends lost 1 base and 14 bases respectively, with 20 bases between them. This CDR3 comprises 14 residues. Germline V gives CDR1 SEHNR, CDR2 FQNEAQ (reference sequence). This chain's CDR3 is CASSLEAGRILGTF. DNA for the CDR3: TGTGCCAGCAGCTTAGAGGCAGGGCGTATTTTGGGAACCTTC.

The chain employs TRBV7-9 and TRBJ1-3, with 7 bases aligning to TRBD1. This CDR3 has 18 amino acids. CDR1 is SEHNR and CDR2 is FQNEAQ in the germline V gene (reference sequence). With 4 bases clipped from V and 0 bases from J, the junction kept 12 bases outside the gene matches. CDR3 DNA: TGTGCCAGCAGCTCCCAAGGACAGGCTCAATACTCTGGAAACACCATATATTTT. Protein: CASSSQGQAQYSGNTIYF.

This clone has only one observation. The chain is built from TRBV18 and TRBJ2-1, with 12 bases fitting TRBD2. Germline V lookup: CDR1 KGHSH, CDR2 LQKENI. V lost 5 bases, J lost 7 bases, and 6 bases stayed unmatched. The length of the CDR3 is 15 residues. This CDR3 reads CASSFRTSGENEQFF. The CDR3 nucleotides read TGTGCCAGCTCATTTCGGACTAGCGGGGAGAATGAGCAGTTCTTC.

This chain connects TRBV24-1 to TRBJ2-1; TRBD2 matches 10 bases. Trimming cost V 6 bases and J 7 bases; bases outside gene matches: 5. Germline V gives CDR1 KGHDR, CDR2 SFDVKD. The CDR3 spans 14 residues. The CDR3, as DNA: TGTGCCACCAGTCCTAGCGGGAGTTTGAATGAGCAGTTCTTC. It codes for CATSPSGSLNEQFF.

This clone was recorded only once. The chain carries TRBV7-8 and TRBJ1-2; a weak D match, TRBD1 (5 bases). There are 14 residues in the CDR3. The germline V gene has CDR1 SGHVS and CDR2 FQNEAQ. Trimming cost V 5 bases and J 5 bases, with 15 bases left between them. The CDR3 nucleotides are TGTGCCAGCAGCCCGTACGGCAGGGCTTATGGCTACACCTTC. Amino acid sequence: CASSPYGRAYGYTF.

This clone was counted once. The V call is TRBV24-1, the J call TRBJ2-3, with D tentatively TRBD1 (6 bases). The CDR3 runs to 14 residues. From germline, CDR1 is KGHDR and CDR2 SFDVKD. Trimming removed 4 bases at V and 6 bases at J, with 13 bases between. The CDR3 loop reads CATSENRAPDTQYF. For the CDR3, the DNA is TGTGCCACCAGTGAGAACAGGGCCCCGGATACGCAGTATTTT.

The chain carries TRBV3-1 (or the pseudogene TRBV3-2) and TRBJ1-2; no clear D gene. Germline loops: CDR1 LGHDT, CDR2 YNNKEL (reference sequence). The CDR3 runs to 11 residues. The V and J ends lost 1 base and 8 bases respectively, with 5 bases between them. The CDR3 here is CASSQGPGYTF. The DNA for the CDR3 is TGTGCCAGCAGCCAAGGTCCGGGCTACACCTTC.